This record concerns one T cell receptor (beta chain) sequence. The sample belongs to a study of blood T cell repertoires in COVID-19. Study context: Acute-phase and convalescent COVID-19 samples originated in the United States, Italy and Spain. PBMCs, B-cell-depleted T cells, or T cells provided the cDNA or gDNA that made up the material.

Here immunoSEQ multiplex PCR was the method, and the copy in TCRdb shows in-frame clones only, minus some. The sample lists approximately 100,000 clones; around 89% were seen once. Germline assignment: CDR1 SGHVS and CDR2 FQNEAQ. The CDR3 contains 17 residues. Trimming cost V 3 bases and J 4 bases; bases outside gene matches: 12. This TCR was sampled from a human donor with acute or convalescent COVID-19. The donor label of this sample is uncertain. This sequence joins TRBV7-8 and TRBJ1-2; the match to TRBD1 covers 9 bases. The sample taken for sequencing was peripheral blood. This chain's CDR3 is CASSFSRDRASSYGYTF. For the CDR3, the DNA is TGTGCCAGCAGCTTCTCCCGGGACAGGGCCTCTAGCTATGGCTACACCTTC.